The 27 T cell receptor beta chains below all came from one sample that was sequenced in a study of T cell repertoires in cytomegalovirus infection. The antigens for these receptors are not known. From the reads, TCRdb called clonotypes with MiXCR, one entry per CDR3 protein. Found here are fewer than 350,000 distinct CDR3 sequences, approximately 32% of them singletons; the top ten hold around 19%. The sequences come from cultured PBMCs, collected from culture after CMV antigen stimulation. Source of these receptors: a human donor in good health (CMV status not recorded). Some clones in this sample may be carry-over from other donors' samples.

The chain joins TRBV29-1 to TRBJ2-1; no reliable D call. The V gene's germline CDR1 is SQVTM and CDR2 ANQGSEA. The CDR3 has 14 amino acids. Trimming pared 4 bases from V and 7 bases from J, leaving 17 bases between. CDR3 DNA sequence: TGCAGCGTTGGATCCCTCTCCTCGGAGAATGAGCAGTTCTTC. This encodes CSVGSLSSENEQFF.

The genes are TRBV7-3 and TRBJ2-5; D is possibly TRBD2 (6 bases). CDR3 size: 13 residues. Germline assignment: CDR1 SGHTA and CDR2 FQGTGA. Trimming took off 1 base at V and 5 bases at J, with 8 bases between the two ends. The CDR3 bases are TGTGCCAGCAGCTTAATGGAGGGGGAGACCCAGTACTTC. Protein: CASSLMEGETQYF.

V gene TRBV19 combines with J gene TRBJ1-5, with 7 bases lining up with TRBD1. CDR3 length: 17 residues. Germline trimming cut 8 bases from V and 0 bases from J; bases unmatched to any gene: 13. Germline values: CDR1 LNHDA, CDR2 SQIVND (reference sequence). In nucleotides, the CDR3 is TGTGCCAGTGACCCTGGGACAGTGTCGTATAGCAATCAGCCCCAGCATTTT. Residues: CASDPGTVSYSNQPQHF.

At least ten counts were recorded for this clonotype. CDR3 in amino acids: CASSLGGGDTDTQYF. The CDR3 nucleotides read TGTGCCAGCAGCTTAGGGGGAGGCGACACAGATACGCAGTATTTT. The chain uses TRBV7-6 and TRBJ2-3, with a possible D match to TRBD2 (6 bases). V lost 1 base and J lost 2, with 10 bases in between. Looked up from germline, CDR1 is SGHVS and CDR2 is FNYEAQ. The CDR3 consists of 15 residues.

This clonotype appeared a few times. The chain uses TRBV5-4 and TRBJ1-1; D gene unclear. V lost 1 base, J lost 1 base, and 5 bases lay in between. The germline CDR1 and CDR2 sequences are SGHNT and YYREEE (reference sequence). The CDR3 is 13 amino acids. The CDR3 is CASSLTQNTEAFF. For the CDR3, the DNA is TGTGCCAGCAGCTTGACGCAGAACACTGAAGCTTTCTTT. Full variable domain (missing parts from reference TRBV5-4 and TRBJ1-1): ETGVTQSPTHLIKTRGQQVTLRCSSQSGHNTVSWYQQALGQGPQFIFQYYREEENGRGNFPPRFSGLQFPNYSSELNVNALELDDSALYLCASSLTQNTEAFFGQGTRLTVV.

The V and J genes are TRBV27 and TRBJ1-5; no clear D. V was cut by 2 bases and J by 3 bases, with 11 bases left in between. CDR3 length: 15 amino acids. Looked up from germline, CDR1 is MNHEY and CDR2 is SMNVEV (reference sequence). The CDR3 bases are TGTGCCAGCAGTTTAAGGGCCAGGCCCAATCAGCCCCAGCATTTT. Its protein is CASSLRARPNQPQHF.

The table lists this clonotype with a few counts. This chain joins TRBV27 and TRBJ1-2, with 9 bases lining up with TRBD1. Trimming at V came to 5 bases and at J to 4 bases, leaving 11 bases not matched to a gene. The CDR3 contains 16 residues. Per germline, CDR1 MNHEY and CDR2 SMNVEV (reference sequence). CDR3 residues: CASSPSPGQGLYGYTF. The CDR3 region has the DNA TGTGCCAGCAGTCCGTCGCCGGGACAGGGACTCTATGGCTACACCTTC.

This clonotype was seen a handful of times. The CDR3 protein is CAISESRGLAGYEQYF. CDR3 DNA sequence: TGTGCCATCAGTGAGTCCCGGGGACTAGCGGGGTACGAGCAGTACTTC. This rearrangement joins TRBV10-3 to TRBJ2-7, with 13 bases lining up with TRBD2. J lost 4 bases, V lost 0 bases, and 3 bases had no gene match. This CDR3 spans 16 amino acids. Germline V gene lookup returns CDR1 ENHRY and CDR2 SYGVKD.

This clonotype is a singleton in its sample. A clone one base away is much larger, so this may be a read error. V gene TRBV12-3 or TRBV12-4 combines with J gene TRBJ1-2, with D hard to call. CDR3 length: 13 amino acids. V dropped 5 bases and J dropped 7 bases, with 14 bases sitting between them. The CDR3 reads CASSQDRRCGYTF. The CDR3 DNA is TGTGCCAGCAGTCAAGACCGACGCTGTGGCTACACCTTC.

Comment on this clonotype: One junction end disagrees with the germline gene, perhaps due to a read error. The chain links TRBV12-3 or TRBV12-4 to TRBJ1-2; TRBD1 matches at 7 bases. The CDR3 runs 14 residues. CDR3 DNA sequence: TGTGCCAGCACTTTAGGGACAGTTAACTATGGCTACACCTTC. Encoded protein: CASTLGTVNYGYTF.

This rearrangement joins TRBV6-8 to TRBJ1-5; D gene uncertain. The length of the CDR3 is 13 residues. Germline-derived CDR1 and CDR2 are MNHGY and SAAAGT. The V end lost 4 bases, the J end lost 11 bases, and 15 bases lay between the germline ends. The DNA for the CDR3 is TGTGCCAGCAGTTTAACAGCTATCATCGCCCAGCATTTT. Its protein is CASSLTAIIAQHF.

This clonotype turned up a few times. V is TRBV28 and J is TRBJ1-2; 9 positions match TRBD1. V lost 4 bases and J lost 3; bases outside the gene matches: 12. Germline V gives CDR1 MDHEN, CDR2 SYDVKM. The CDR3 length is 17 residues. CDR3 nucleotides: TGTGCCAGCAGTTCCCAGGGAGGACAGGGGTATTACTATGGCTACACCTTC. Its protein product is CASSSQGGQGYYYGYTF.

The J gene is TRBJ1-5, the V gene TRBV12-3 or TRBV12-4; 7 bases agree with TRBD1. The CDR3 is 16 residues long. J lost 6 bases, V lost 8 bases, and 16 bases had no gene match. In DNA form, the CDR3 reads TGTGCCAGCCGAAGGGGTGTGACAGGGATTCTTCAGCCCCAGCATTTT. It encodes CASRRGVTGILQPQHF.

This clonotype was found a few times. This chain uses TRBV15 with TRBJ1-6, with 8 bases identical to TRBD1. This CDR3 is built from 16 residues. The germline V gene encodes CDR1 LNHNV and CDR2 YYDKDF (reference sequence). V gave up 2 bases and J gave up 6 bases; unmatched junction bases: 6. The CDR3 region is CATSRPDRGFNSPLHF. The CDR3, as DNA: TGTGCCACCAGCAGACCCGACAGGGGATTTAATTCACCCCTCCACTTT.

This clonotype was seen only a few times. The J gene is TRBJ1-2, the V gene TRBV12-3 or TRBV12-4; D is perhaps TRBD1 (5 bases). The CDR3 runs to 15 residues. V was shortened by 6 bases and J by 8 bases, with 22 bases between the two germline ends. Here the CDR3 reads CASSPPGLLGEGYTF. The CDR3 DNA sequence: TGTGCCAGCAGCCCGCCTGGACTTCTGGGGGAAGGCTACACCTTC.

The V gene is TRBV25-1, the J gene TRBJ2-7, with TRBD2 identical over 11 bases. The CDR3 contains 15 residues. The germline gives CDR1 MGHDK, CDR2 SYGVNS. Trimming at V came to 2 bases and at J to 6 bases, leaving 6 bases not matched to a gene. The CDR3 DNA reads TGTGCCAGCAGTGAAGCTAGCGGGAGGATTCGCGAGCAGTACTTC. The encoded protein is CASSEASGRIREQYF.

The rearrangement uses TRBV10-3 and TRBJ1-5; 11 bases are shared with TRBD1. The trim removed 3 bases at V and 5 bases at J, leaving 3 bases unmatched. CDR1 is ENHRY, CDR2 SYGVKD, per germline. This CDR3 region has 15 residues. Here the CDR3 DNA reads TGTGCCATCAGTGACCGGGGACAGGGGGATCAGCCCCAGCATTTT. It is translated as CAISDRGQGDQPQHF.

The chain employs TRBV29-1 and TRBJ1-2; perhaps TRBD1 as D (5 bases). The germline gives CDR1 SQVTM, CDR2 ANQGSEA. The CDR3 sequence is 10 residues long. V dropped 7 bases and J dropped 7 bases, with 10 bases sitting between them. CDR3 in DNA: TGCAGCGCCGGGACGCCTGGCTACACCTTC. Translating it yields CSAGTPGYTF.

The V and J genes are TRBV19 and TRBJ2-2; D gene uncertain. V shed 4 bases and J shed 6 bases, with 3 bases lying between them. The CDR3 is 11 amino acids. The germline V gene encodes CDR1 LNHDA and CDR2 SQIVND (reference sequence). The CDR3 DNA sequence: TGTGCCAGTAGTAAGGCCGGGGAGCTGTTTTTT. Protein product: CASSKAGELFF.

This clonotype was seen ten or more times. The CDR3 here is CASSLQGISTDTQYF. CDR3 in DNA: TGTGCCAGCAGCTTACAGGGGATAAGCACAGATACGCAGTATTTT. The chain combines TRBV7-9 with TRBJ2-3, with D perhaps TRBD1 (6 bases). Trimming left V 2 bases short and J 0 bases short, with 9 bases between. The length of the CDR3 is 15 residues. Looked up from germline, CDR1 is SEHNR and CDR2 is FQNEAQ (reference sequence).

This sequence joins TRBV28 and TRBJ1-4; no firm D call. CDR1 MDHEN and CDR2 SYDVKM come from the germline V gene. The CDR3 loop spans 11 amino acids. Trimming stripped 1 base from V and 8 bases from J, with 2 bases between. The CDR3, as DNA: TGTGCCAGCAGTTTATACGAAAAACTGTTTTTT. Its protein product is CASSLYEKLFF.

This clonotype has just a few counts. The V and J genes are TRBV4-1 and TRBJ2-5, with D possibly matching TRBD2 (5 bases). The CDR3 is made up of 15 amino acids. Trimming pared 1 base from V and 3 bases from J, leaving 12 bases between. CDR1 and CDR2 from the germline V gene are MGHRA and YSYEKL. In DNA form, the CDR3 reads TGCGCCAGCAGCCAAGCGAATCGGGGTGAAGAGACCCAGTACTTC. This gives the protein CASSQANRGEETQYF.

The chain carries TRBV7-6 and TRBJ1-4; TRBD1 aligns across 9 bases. After removal of 8 bases from V and 7 bases from J, the junction contained 8 bases not matched to a gene. Per germline, CDR1 SGHVS and CDR2 FNYEAQ. This CDR3 is 14 amino acids long. Written as DNA, the CDR3 is TGTGCCAGCGGACAGGGGCGGGATACTGAAAAACTGTTTTTT. This gives the protein CASGQGRDTEKLFF.

The rearrangement uses TRBV5-4 and TRBJ1-3; D possibly corresponds to TRBD1 (6 bases). Per germline, CDR1 SGHNT and CDR2 YYREEE (reference sequence). The CDR3 is made up of 13 amino acids. V was pared by 6 bases and J by 2 bases, with 9 bases between. CDR3 protein: CASKQGTGNTIYF. CDR3 coding DNA: TGTGCCAGCAAACAGGGTACTGGAAACACCATATATTTT. Full variable domain (remainder filled in from reference TRBV5-4 and TRBJ1-3): ETGVTQSPTHLIKTRGQQVTLRCSSQSGHNTVSWYQQALGQGPQFIFQYYREEENGRGNFPPRFSGLQFPNYSSELNVNALELDDSALYLCASKQGTGNTIYFGEGSWLTVV.

The rearrangement joins TRBV19 to TRBJ1-4; D call uncertain. The CDR3 totals 17 residues. Per germline, CDR1 LNHDA and CDR2 SQIVND (reference sequence). V was cut by 5 bases and J by 0 bases, with 16 bases left in between. Here the CDR3 reads CASSDLRRSATNEKLFF. In nucleotides, the CDR3 is TGTGCCAGTAGTGACTTACGACGGTCCGCAACTAATGAAAAACTGTTTTTT.

Only a few counts were recorded for this clonotype. The chain employs TRBV7-6 and TRBJ2-5; no definite D call. The germline V and J ends were trimmed by 4 bases and 2 bases, with 5 bases remaining between them. The CDR3 has 12 residues. CDR1 SGHVS and CDR2 FNYEAQ come from the germline V gene. CDR3 region: CASSSNQETQYF. CDR3 sequence (DNA): TGTGCCAGCAGCTCTAATCAAGAGACCCAGTACTTC.

The chain uses TRBV30 and TRBJ2-7; D unresolved. The V end lost 2 bases, the J end lost 4 bases, and 6 bases lay between the germline ends. The length of the CDR3 is 11 residues. CDR1 GTSNPN and CDR2 SVGIG come from the germline V gene (reference sequence). CDR3 protein: CAWSQVYEQYF. CDR3 sequence (DNA): TGTGCCTGGAGTCAGGTATACGAGCAGTACTTC. The full variable domain, in which reference TRBV30 and TRBJ2-7 provide the parts outside the CDR3, is SQTIHQWPATLVQPVGSPLSLECTVEGTSNPNLYWYRQAAGRGLQLLFYSVGIGQISSEVPQNLSASRPQDRQFILSSKKLLLSDSGFYLCAWSQVYEQYFGPGTRLTVT.